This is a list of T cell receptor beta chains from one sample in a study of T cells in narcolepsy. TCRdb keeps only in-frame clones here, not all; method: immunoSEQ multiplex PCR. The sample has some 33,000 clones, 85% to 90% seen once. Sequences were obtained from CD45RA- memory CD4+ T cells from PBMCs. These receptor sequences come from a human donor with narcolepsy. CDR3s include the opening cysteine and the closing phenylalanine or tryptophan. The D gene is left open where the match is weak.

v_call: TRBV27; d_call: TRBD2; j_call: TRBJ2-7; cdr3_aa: CASSALAGTYEQYF
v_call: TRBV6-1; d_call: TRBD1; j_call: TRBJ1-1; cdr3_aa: CASSLTGYAEAFF
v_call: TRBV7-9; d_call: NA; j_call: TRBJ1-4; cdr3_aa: CASSFVDEKLFF
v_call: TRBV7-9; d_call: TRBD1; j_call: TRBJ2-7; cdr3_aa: CASSGGQGSSYEQYF
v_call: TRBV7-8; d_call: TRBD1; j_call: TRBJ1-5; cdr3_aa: CASSPGTERITNQPQHF
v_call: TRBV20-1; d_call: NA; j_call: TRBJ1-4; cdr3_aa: CSGALNEKLFF
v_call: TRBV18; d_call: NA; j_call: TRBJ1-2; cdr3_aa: CASSPTADGYTF
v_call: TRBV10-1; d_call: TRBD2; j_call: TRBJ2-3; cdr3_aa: CASSGLAGGDTQYF
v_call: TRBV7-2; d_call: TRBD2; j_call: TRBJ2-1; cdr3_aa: CASASGYNEQFF
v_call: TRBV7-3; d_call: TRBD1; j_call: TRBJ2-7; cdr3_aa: CASSYPGQERQYF
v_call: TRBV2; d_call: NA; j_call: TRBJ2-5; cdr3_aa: CASSVARQETQYF
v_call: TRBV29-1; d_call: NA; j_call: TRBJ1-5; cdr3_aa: CSVGGVNSNQPQHF
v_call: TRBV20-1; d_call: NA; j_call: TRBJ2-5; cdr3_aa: CSCGETQYF
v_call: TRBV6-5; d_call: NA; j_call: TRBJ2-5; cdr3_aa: CASSALTRETQYF
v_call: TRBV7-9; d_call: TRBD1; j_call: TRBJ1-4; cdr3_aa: CASSSRGATNEKLFF